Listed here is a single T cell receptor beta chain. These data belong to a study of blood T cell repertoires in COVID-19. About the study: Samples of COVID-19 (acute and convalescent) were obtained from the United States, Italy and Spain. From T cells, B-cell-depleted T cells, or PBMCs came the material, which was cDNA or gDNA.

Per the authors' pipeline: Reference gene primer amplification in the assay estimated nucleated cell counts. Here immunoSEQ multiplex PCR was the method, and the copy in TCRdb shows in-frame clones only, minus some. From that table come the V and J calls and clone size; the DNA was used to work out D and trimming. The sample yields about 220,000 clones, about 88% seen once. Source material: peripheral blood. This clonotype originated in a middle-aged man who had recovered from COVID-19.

The CDR3 nucleotides are TGTGCCAGCAGCTTAGGACATCTAGCGGGAGCTGTAGATACGCAGTATTTT. Translating gives CASSLGHLAGAVDTQYF. The chain joins TRBV7-8 to TRBJ2-3, with 10 bases identical to TRBD2. Germline CDR1 and CDR2: SGHVS and FQNEAQ. The junction had 9 bases not matched to a gene; V was cut back by 1 base and J by 5 bases. This CDR3 is 17 amino acids long.